The T cell receptor beta chain described here comes from a study of Ad26.COV2.S vaccination and SARS-CoV-2 variants. In the study overall: The authors gave Ad26.COV2.S intramuscularly, either once or twice 56 days apart. Whole-study results and caveats: Comparable non-spike TCR breadth was observed in vaccine and placebo recipients. The study found higher spike-specific TCR breadth in vaccine than placebo recipients.

For this clone: The target antigen is unknown.

The CDR3 sequence is 12 residues long. The V end was cut by 5 bases, the J end by 7 bases, with 13 bases between. Germline loops: CDR1 SGHRS, CDR2 YFSETQ. Treatment described: over 15 received Ad26.COV2.S at low or high dose, single or two shots; about 5 received placebo; per-sample allocation not given. Collection of the samples took place on day 63 after the first injection of vaccine or placebo. The method was immunoSEQ multiplex PCR; TCRdb's version includes in-frame clones alone and lacks a portion of them. Of hundreds of thousands of clones listed, about nine tenths are singletons. This TCR came from a person aged 18-65 years who received the Ad26.COV2.S COVID-19 vaccine or a placebo. The chain couples TRBV5-1 to TRBJ2-7; maybe TRBD1 (6 bases). The source was peripheral blood, collected in a trial of Ad26.COV2.S vaccine versus placebo. This chain's CDR3 is CASRQGSGEQYF. CDR3 in DNA: TGCGCCAGCAGACAGGGCTCTGGGGAGCAGTACTTC.